The 2 T cell receptor beta chains below come from one sample, sequenced in a study of T cells in Graves' hyperthyroidism and ophthalmopathy. Researchers amplified the TCR beta CDR3 regions from RNA transcripts. The HTBI primer set drove a first-round RT-PCR of the TCR CDR3. One entry per CDR3 protein results from TCRdb running MiXCR on the multiplex PCR reads. In the table there are about 560,000 distinct CDR3 sequences, over 15% of which are singletons. The sequencing input was blood. The receptors shown here come from a young woman with Graves' hyperthyroidism.

This clonotype has at least ten counts. The rearrangement links TRBV28 to TRBJ2-7, with 8 bases fitting TRBD1. Germline V gives CDR1 MDHEN, CDR2 SYDVKM. This CDR3 is built from 16 residues. J was trimmed by 4 bases and V by 6 bases; bases with no gene match: 14. CDR3 loop: CASSDAGGQGWYEQYF. CDR3 coding DNA: TGTGCCAGCAGCGACGCAGGGGGCCAGGGGTGGTACGAGCAGTACTTC.

In this sample, this clonotype turned up a few times. The V and J genes are TRBV28 and TRBJ2-7; no definite D call. Germline lookup yields CDR1 MDHEN and CDR2 SYDVKM. The CDR3 spans 15 residues. The germline V and J ends were trimmed by 6 bases and 0 bases, with 15 bases remaining between them. Here the CDR3 reads CASRPARGPSYEQYF. The CDR3 bases are TGTGCCAGCAGGCCAGCCCGCGGACCCTCCTACGAGCAGTACTTC.